This T cell receptor (beta chain) is from a study of shared clonotypes between healthy human individuals. Profiled with immunoSEQ multiplex PCR; TCRdb holds only in-frame clones, not every one. Found here are roughly 1,800,000 clones, 85% to 95% of them singletons; the top ten hold 1.2%. Terminally differentiated effector memory CD45RA+ cells were left out of the naive CD8 fraction, which was CD45RO-negative and positively selected for CCR7. Germline trimming cut 4 bases from V and 2 bases from J; bases unmatched to any gene: 7. The CDR3 consists of 15 residues. Per germline, CDR1 MGHRA and CDR2 YSYEKL.

The clonotype comes from a man between 18 and 29 years old in good health. The chain has TRBV4-1 and TRBJ2-7, with TRBD2 matching over 8 bases. Sequenced: naive CD8+ T cells sorted from blood. For the CDR3, the DNA is TGCGCCAGCAGCCCACTAGCGGCCAACACCTACGAGCAGTACTTC. It is translated as CASSPLAANTYEQYF.